The 28 T cell receptor beta chains listed next were all sequenced from one sample in a study of OX40 agonist ivuxolimab in advanced cancers. Measured with immunoSEQ multiplex PCR; TCRdb has only the in-frame clones, and not every one. The top ten hold roughly 18% of the sample, which has approximately 46,000 clones, 70% to 90% seen once. This sample comprised CD4+ or CD8+ T cells sorted from blood, obtained in a trial of the OX40 agonist ivuxolimab. The origin of the receptors is an adult with an advanced solid tumor such as melanoma, head and neck, liver or kidney cancer.

CDR3 DNA sequence: TGTGCCAGCAGCGAGGTGGGGTCTGGGGCCAACGTCCTGACTTTC. It specifies CASSEVGSGANVLTF. V gene TRBV9 combines with J gene TRBJ2-6; D not certain. Trimming left V 3 bases short and J 1 base short, with 8 bases between. The CDR3 is made up of 15 amino acids. CDR1 SGDLS and CDR2 YYNGEE come from the germline V gene.

The V call is TRBV19, the J call TRBJ2-2, with D possibly matching TRBD1 (5 bases). Germline CDR1 is LNHDA and CDR2 is SQIVND (reference sequence). The CDR3 sequence is 13 residues long. The V and J ends lost 7 bases and 3 bases respectively, with 9 bases between them. CDR3 loop: CASTPGYTGELFF. The CDR3 nucleotides are TGTGCCAGTACCCCAGGGTACACCGGGGAGCTGTTTTTT. Combining the CDR3 with reference TRBV19 and TRBJ2-2 gives the whole variable domain DGGITQSPKYLFRKEGQNVTLSCEQNLNHDAMYWYRQDPGQGLRLIYYSQIVNDFQKGDIAEGYSVSREKKESFPLTVTSAQKNPTAFYLCASTPGYTGELFFGEGSRLTVL.

The CDR3 bases are TGTGCCAGTACCCAACTAGCGTCGTACTACAATGAGCAGTTCTTC. Translated, it gives CASTQLASYYNEQFF. The gene calls are TRBV19 and TRBJ2-1; 7 nucleotides line up with TRBD2. Germline CDR1 reads LNHDA; CDR2 reads SQIVND (reference sequence). The CDR3 is made up of 15 amino acids. The ends lost 7 bases at V and 3 bases at J; junction bases unmatched: 9.

V and J are TRBV7-2 and TRBJ2-5; TRBD2 aligns across 10 bases. The CDR3 has 16 residues. The J segment lost 4 bases and the V segment lost 5 bases, leaving 10 bases of the junction unmatched. Germline-derived CDR1 and CDR2 are SGHTA and FQGNSA. Written as DNA, the CDR3 is TGTGCCAGCAGCGTCTGGCTAGCGGGGGTGTCAGAGACCCAGTACTTC. This sequence encodes CASSVWLAGVSETQYF.

CDR3 bases: TGTGCCAGCAGCCAAGCGGGACAGCGAAACACCATATATTTT. Translating gives CASSQAGQRNTIYF. V usage is TRBV14 and J usage is TRBJ1-3, with 7 nucleotides matching TRBD1. The V gene end was trimmed by 1 base and the J gene end by 5 bases; junction bases not matched to a gene: 2. This CDR3 comprises 14 residues. Germline V CDR1 and CDR2: SGHDN, FVKESK.

The table lists this clone with many counts. V is TRBV7-3 and J is TRBJ2-7; D is possibly TRBD2 (6 bases). Germline loops: CDR1 SGHTA, CDR2 FQGTGA. Trimming cost V 2 bases and J 7 bases, with 9 bases left between them. The CDR3 is made up of 12 amino acids. The DNA of the CDR3 is TGTGCCAGCAGCTTAGAAGGGAGGGAGCAGTACTTC. Its translation is CASSLEGREQYF.

The V call is TRBV12-5, the J call TRBJ2-2, with D hard to call. The V and J ends lost 0 bases and 7 bases respectively, with 12 bases between them. CDR1 is LGHNT, CDR2 FRNRAP, per germline. The CDR3 is made up of 15 amino acids. DNA for the CDR3: TGTGCTAGTGGTTTGGTACCCTCCCCTGGCGGGGAGCTGTTTTTT. It encodes CASGLVPSPGGELFF.

V is TRBV28 and J is TRBJ1-3, with D perhaps TRBD1 (6 bases). The CDR3 totals 13 residues. Trimming pared 7 bases from V and 0 bases from J, leaving 7 bases between. The V gene's germline CDR1 is MDHEN and CDR2 SYDVKM. The CDR3 nucleotides are TGTGCCAGCAAGGACAGCTCTGGAAACACCATATATTTT. Its protein is CASKDSSGNTIYF.

CDR3 protein: CASSIACSYGYTF. CDR3 DNA: TGTGCCAGCAGTATAGCTTGCAGCTATGGCTACACCTTC. This rearrangement joins TRBV21-1 to TRBJ1-2. TRBV21-1 corresponds to a pseudogene. This CDR3 comprises 13 residues.

The DNA of the CDR3 is TGCGCCAGCATGGGGTTGGACAGGGGAAATGGCTACACCTTC. It specifies CASMGLDRGNGYTF. J is TRBJ1-2 and V is TRBV10-2, with TRBD1 identical over 9 bases. The CDR3 length is 14 residues. Germline V gives CDR1 WSHSY, CDR2 SAAADI. V shed 7 bases and J 6 bases; nucleotides not matched to a gene: 9.

This clone came up a few times. This sequence joins TRBV5-1 and TRBJ2-1; 11 nucleotides align to TRBD2. Per the germline V gene, CDR1 is SGHRS and CDR2 is YFSETQ. The CDR3 spans 16 residues. Trimming removed 5 bases from V and 3 bases from J; junction bases left unmatched: 7. CDR3 nucleotide sequence: TGCGCCAGCAGGGAAACTAGCGGGGGACACTACAATGAGCAGTTCTTC. Translating it yields CASRETSGGHYNEQFF. Combining the CDR3 with reference TRBV5-1 and TRBJ2-1 gives the whole variable domain KAGVTQTPRYLIKTRGQQVTLSCSPISGHRSVSWYQQTPGQGLQFLFEYFSETQRNKGNFPGRFSGRQFSNSRSEMNVSTLELGDSALYLCASRETSGGHYNEQFFGPGTRLTVL.

The genes are TRBV9 and TRBJ1-1; TRBD1 aligns across 12 bases. The CDR3 length is 23 residues. V was pared by 4 bases and J by 0 bases, with 25 bases of the junction left unmatched. From germline, CDR1 is SGDLS and CDR2 YYNGEE. CDR3 residues: CASSTPSGTGGMMVILVNTEAFF. CDR3 coding DNA: TGTGCCAGCAGCACCCCTTCGGGGACAGGGGGCATGATGGTGATTCTGGTGAACACTGAAGCTTTCTTT.

The V gene is TRBV11-2, the J gene TRBJ1-5; 9 bases are a match to TRBD1. This CDR3 has 16 residues. After removal of 6 bases from V and 5 bases from J, the junction contained 11 bases not matched to a gene. The germline V gene has CDR1 SGHAT and CDR2 FQNNGV. The CDR3 sequence: CASRDSGTGFYQPQHF. CDR3 coding DNA: TGTGCCAGCAGAGACTCCGGGACAGGGTTTTATCAGCCCCAGCATTTT.

The chain uses TRBV19 and TRBJ1-5; D possibly corresponds to TRBD1 (6 bases). Trimming took off 7 bases at V and 4 bases at J, with 11 bases between the two ends. The CDR3 has 13 amino acids. CDR1 is LNHDA, CDR2 SQIVND, per germline (reference sequence). The CDR3 region has the DNA TGTGCCAGTACTCCTAGGGGGAATCAGCCCCAGCATTTT. Its protein is CASTPRGNQPQHF.

The chain combines TRBV5-5 with TRBJ1-5, with D unresolved. Trimming removed 5 bases from V and 0 bases from J, with 9 bases in between. Germline V CDR1 and CDR2: SGHKS, YYEKEE (reference sequence). This CDR3 region has 14 residues. CDR3 sequence (DNA): TGTGCCAGCAGTCCTGAATATAGCAATCAGCCCCAGCATTTT. Its protein is CASSPEYSNQPQHF. Combining the CDR3 with reference TRBV5-5 and TRBJ1-5 gives the whole variable domain DAGVTQSPTHLIKTRGQQVTLRCSPISGHKSVSWYQQVLGQGPQFIFQYYEKEERGRGNFPDRFSARQFPNYSSELNVNALLLGDSALYLCASSPEYSNQPQHFGDGTRLSIL.

This clone was recorded only once. The rearrangement joins TRBV7-6 to TRBJ2-7, with 7 positions matching TRBD1. Germline values: CDR1 SGHVS, CDR2 FNYEAQ. Trimming cost V 6 bases and J 3 bases; bases outside gene matches: 5. This CDR3 spans 13 amino acids. The CDR3 protein is CASSPGQSYEQYF. The CDR3 bases are TGTGCCAGCAGTCCGGGACAGAGCTACGAGCAGTACTTC. The full variable domain, completed using reference TRBV7-6 and TRBJ2-7, is GAGVSQSPRYKVTKRGQDVALRCDPISGHVSLYWYRQALGQGPEFLTYFNYEAQQDKSGLPNDRFSAERPEGSISTLTIQRTEQRDSAMYRCASSPGQSYEQYFGPGTRLTVT.

The J gene is TRBJ2-2, the V gene TRBV9; D call uncertain. Germline CDR1 and CDR2: SGDLS and YYNGEE. V lost 2 bases and J 0 bases, leaving 5 bases between the germline ends. The CDR3 has 14 amino acids. The CDR3 region is CASSVGPNTGELFF. As DNA, the CDR3 is TGTGCCAGCAGCGTGGGCCCGAACACCGGGGAGCTGTTTTTT.

The chain links TRBV7-6 to TRBJ2-7; D not resolved. This CDR3 has 17 residues. The V gene lost 3 bases and the J gene lost 1 base, with 19 bases spanning the gap. Germline V gives CDR1 SGHVS, CDR2 FNYEAQ. Here the CDR3 DNA reads TGTGCCAGCAGCTTCTTCGACTCTTCCCAACGGTCCTACGAGCAGTACGTC. As protein: CASSFFDSSQRSYEQYV.

The chain uses TRBV4-1 and TRBJ2-5; the match to TRBD1 covers 8 bases. CDR1 is MGHRA and CDR2 is YSYEKL in the germline V gene. The CDR3 has 15 amino acids. V was pared by 2 bases and J by 5 bases, with 7 bases of the junction left unmatched. The chain's CDR3 is CASSQSSGGYETQYF. The CDR3 DNA is TGCGCCAGCAGCCAAAGTTCAGGGGGCTATGAGACCCAGTACTTC.

The chain joins TRBV5-1 to TRBJ1-2; 11 bases map to TRBD1. V shed 5 bases, J shed 8 bases, and the junction held 8 bases outside the gene matches. This CDR3 has 14 residues. Germline lookup yields CDR1 SGHRS and CDR2 YFSETQ. This CDR3 reads CASRYGQGAPGYTF. Here the CDR3 DNA reads TGCGCCAGCAGGTATGGACAGGGGGCGCCCGGCTACACCTTC.

The V call is TRBV27, the J call TRBJ1-1; possibly TRBD1 for D (6 bases). Trimming removed 4 bases from V and 0 bases from J, with 15 bases in between. CDR3 length: 16 residues. CDR1 is MNHEY and CDR2 is SMNVEV in the germline V gene (reference sequence). The CDR3, as DNA: TGTGCCAGCAGTTCCATATCGACAGGTCTGAACACTGAAGCTTTCTTT. Translated: CASSSISTGLNTEAFF.

The chain links TRBV9 to TRBJ2-6; tentative D call: TRBD2 (6 bases). The germline V gene has CDR1 SGDLS and CDR2 YYNGEE. V dropped 0 bases and J dropped 3 bases, with 7 bases sitting between them. The CDR3 covers 15 residues. The CDR3 nucleotides read TGTGCCAGCAGCGTAGAGGGACTTGGGGCCAACGTCCTGACTTTC. The encoded protein is CASSVEGLGANVLTF.

The V call is TRBV9, the J call TRBJ2-2; D remains unclear. The V gene lost 1 base and the J gene lost 7 bases, with 5 bases spanning the gap. The CDR3 totals 12 residues. Germline CDR1 SGDLS, CDR2 YYNGEE. The CDR3 protein is CASSVNGGELFF. The CDR3 DNA sequence: TGTGCCAGCAGCGTAAACGGCGGGGAGCTGTTTTTT.

The V gene is TRBV5-4, the J gene TRBJ2-3; the match to TRBD2 covers 13 bases. Trimming took 4 bases from V and 2 from J; bases not matched to a gene: 7. Germline values: CDR1 SGHNT, CDR2 YYREEE (reference sequence). This CDR3 region has 17 residues. The CDR3 region is CASSPRTSGGFTDTQYF. The DNA for the CDR3 is TGTGCCAGCAGCCCACGGACTAGCGGGGGTTTCACAGATACGCAGTATTTT.

The rearrangement links TRBV2 to TRBJ2-3; 12 bases are a match to TRBD2. This CDR3 region has 15 residues. After removal of 4 bases from V and 4 bases from J, the junction contained 3 bases not matched to a gene. Germline V gene sequence: CDR1 SNHLY, CDR2 FYNNEI. The CDR3 reads CASSGLAGVPDTQYF. CDR3 nucleotide sequence: TGTGCCAGCAGTGGACTAGCGGGGGTTCCAGATACGCAGTATTTT.

This rearrangement joins TRBV6-5 to TRBJ1-1, with D uncertain. The CDR3 is made up of 11 amino acids. The germline V and J ends were trimmed by 2 bases and 8 bases, with 6 bases remaining between them. Germline assignment: CDR1 MNHEY and CDR2 SVGAGI. As DNA, the CDR3 is TGTGCCAGCAGTTACGGCAGAGAAGCTTTCTTT. Its translation: CASSYGREAFF.

J is TRBJ1-2 and V is TRBV7-9, with TRBD1 matching over 9 bases. With 1 base clipped from V and 8 bases from J, the junction kept 8 bases outside the gene matches. CDR1 and CDR2 (germline): SEHNR, FQNEAQ (reference sequence). CDR3 length equals 15 residues. The CDR3: CASSLVWDRVPGYTF. The DNA of the CDR3 is TGTGCCAGCAGCTTAGTTTGGGACAGGGTCCCCGGCTACACCTTC.

The chain couples TRBV6-1 to TRBJ2-3, with 11 nucleotides matching TRBD1. The trim removed 5 bases at V and 6 bases at J, leaving 4 bases unmatched. CDR3 size: 14 residues. Germline-derived CDR1 and CDR2 are MNHNS and SASEGT. The CDR3 DNA reads as TGTGCCAGCAGTAGGACAGGGGGCTTGGATACGCAGTATTTT. This codes for CASSRTGGLDTQYF.